Listed below are T cell receptor beta chains from one sample, sequenced in a study of CD8 T cells in ankylosing spondylitis. TCRdb recomputed calls from the 5' RACE reads with MiXCR, one row per CDR3 protein. The repertoire consists of approximately 200,000 distinct CDR3 sequences, with 13% occurring once and the leading ten covering approximately 11%. The sequenced sample consisted of blood, either unsorted or a sorted T cell fraction (not recorded which). These receptors originate from a female donor with ankylosing spondylitis or in good health (not recorded which). Both conserved end residues are trimmed from each CDR3.

v_call cdr3_aa
TRBV20-1 SASGQADQPQH
TRBV18 ASSPRETQY
TRBV20-1 SAIRQGFDEKLF
TRBV12-3/TRBV12-4 ASSLGGVYEQY
TRBV7-7 ASSRDRGETQY
TRBV5-1 ASSKDGYEQY
TRBV10-3 AIKGDARQLSSYNEQF
TRBV29-1 SVSTETQY
TRBV4-3 ASSQVGGVGITEAF
TRBV7-9 ASSYGGTNEKLF
TRBV7-3 ASSPRMGGSGDTQY
TRBV9 ASSSPGLAGLSGNEQF
TRBV5-1 ASSLWDSSEQY
TRBV5-1 ASSPGGGADEQY
TRBV5-5 ASSTGTSGMSDTQY
TRBV7-9 ASTSYGLAEETQY
TRBV2 ASSEATGRGTEAF